One sample yielded the 3 T cell receptor beta chains listed below, sequenced in a study of blood T cell repertoires in COVID-19. Measured with immunoSEQ multiplex PCR; TCRdb has only the in-frame clones, and not every one. This table holds 95,000 to 100,000 clones, about 87% found once. Sequenced input: peripheral blood. These receptors all stem from a woman in her twenties or thirties with acute or convalescent COVID-19.

CDR3: CASSLVWPQATDTQYF. The CDR3 region has the DNA TGTGCCAGCAGCTTGGTGTGGCCCCAGGCCACAGATACGCAGTATTTT. The chain has TRBV11-2 and TRBJ2-3, with D unresolved. The V end was cut by 3 bases, the J end by 2 bases, with 15 bases between. CDR1 and CDR2 from the germline V gene are SGHAT and FQNNGV. The CDR3 contains 16 residues.

In its sample, this clone was seen once. Different DNA sequences within this sample yield the same CDR3. The chain combines TRBV9 with TRBJ1-4, with unresolved D. This CDR3 is 12 amino acids long. The germline gives CDR1 SGDLS, CDR2 YYNGEE. V gave up 3 bases and J gave up 5 bases, with 5 bases separating them. This CDR3 reads CASSAQNEKLFF. DNA of the CDR3: TGTGCCAGCAGCGCCCAAAATGAAAAACTGTTTTTT.

This rearrangement joins TRBV27 to TRBJ1-1; D is uncertain. V gave up 1 base and J gave up 5 bases, with 8 bases separating them. Germline V gene lookup returns CDR1 MNHEY and CDR2 SMNVEV (reference sequence). CDR3 size: 13 residues. The CDR3, as DNA: TGTGCCAGCAGTTTATATAGCGGGACTGAAGCTTTCTTT. Its protein is CASSLYSGTEAFF.